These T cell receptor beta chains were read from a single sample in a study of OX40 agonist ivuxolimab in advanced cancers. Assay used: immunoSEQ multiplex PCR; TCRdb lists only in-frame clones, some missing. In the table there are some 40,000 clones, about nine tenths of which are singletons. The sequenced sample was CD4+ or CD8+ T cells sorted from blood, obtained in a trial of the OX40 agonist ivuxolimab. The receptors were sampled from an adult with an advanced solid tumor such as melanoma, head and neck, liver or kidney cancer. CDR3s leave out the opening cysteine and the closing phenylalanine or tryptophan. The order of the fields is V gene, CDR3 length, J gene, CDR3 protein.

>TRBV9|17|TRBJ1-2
ASSVASPGGTGNRDGYT
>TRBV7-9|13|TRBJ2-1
ASSRRQGKYNEQF
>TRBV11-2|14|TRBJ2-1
ASSLEGGSSYNEQF
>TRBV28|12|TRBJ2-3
ASSLSGLTDTQY
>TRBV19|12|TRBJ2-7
ASRVGGGVEEQY
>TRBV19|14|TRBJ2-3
ASSITSGGVPDTQY
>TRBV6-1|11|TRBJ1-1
ASSEQIYTEAF
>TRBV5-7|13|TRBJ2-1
ASSLGDRAYNEQF
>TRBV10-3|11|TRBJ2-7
AIGQGASYEQY
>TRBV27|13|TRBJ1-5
ASSLWGASNQPQH
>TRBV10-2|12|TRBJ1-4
ASLQDRENEKLF
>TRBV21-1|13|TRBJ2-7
ASSKGTGRWHEQY
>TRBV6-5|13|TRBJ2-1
ASSSGAGSYNEQF
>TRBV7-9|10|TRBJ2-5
ASSFRWETQY
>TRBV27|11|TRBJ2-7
ASSLSQGYEQY
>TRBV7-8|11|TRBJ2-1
ASSLVPHNEQF
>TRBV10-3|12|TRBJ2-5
AISDRGGSVSTH
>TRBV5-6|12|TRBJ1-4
ASSFRQVNEKLF
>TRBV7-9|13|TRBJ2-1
ASSLDGGDGNEQF
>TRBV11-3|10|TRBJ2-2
ASSSEAGELF
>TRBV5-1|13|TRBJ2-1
ASSFISGGNNEQF
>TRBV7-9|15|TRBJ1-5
ASSRRSADGGIQPQH
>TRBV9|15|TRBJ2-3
ASSVGLDITSTDTQY
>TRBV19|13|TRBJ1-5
ASSPGTAAHQPQH
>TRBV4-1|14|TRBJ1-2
ASSQLGQTTNYGYT
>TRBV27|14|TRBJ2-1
ASGMGGGAIENEQF
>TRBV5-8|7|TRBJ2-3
AVTDTQY
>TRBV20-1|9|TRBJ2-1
SAAWGSEQF
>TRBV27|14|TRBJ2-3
ASRRLAGGGTDTQY
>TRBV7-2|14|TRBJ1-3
ASSLLVGFDGNTIY
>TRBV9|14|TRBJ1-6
ASSVEDRAGNSPLH
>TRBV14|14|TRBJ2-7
ASSQRALAGAYEQY
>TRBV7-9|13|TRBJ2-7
ASSLVGQGSYEQY
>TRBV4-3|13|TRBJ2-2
ASQRGDYPTGELF
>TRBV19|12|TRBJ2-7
ASSPKQGLYEQY
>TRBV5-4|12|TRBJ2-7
ASSSRTGGSEQY
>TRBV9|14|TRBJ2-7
ASSVGSGTGSYEQY
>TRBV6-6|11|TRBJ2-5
ASSTTRGETQY
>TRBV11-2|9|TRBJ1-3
ASSQLNTIY
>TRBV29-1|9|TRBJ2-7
SGGTLYEQY
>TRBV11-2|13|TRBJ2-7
ASSLETTKYYEQY
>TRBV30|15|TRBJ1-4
AWSPPWDRENNEKLF